This TCR beta chain was observed in a study of technical replicates of blood from a few donors. CDR1 SGHAT and CDR2 FQDESV come from the germline V gene (reference sequence). The CDR3 consists of 15 residues. V was pared by 0 bases and J by 7 bases, with 12 bases between. TCRdb's table, derived via immunoSEQ multiplex PCR, lists solely in-frame clones and lacks some. The sample contains 75,000 to 90,000 clones, more than 85% of which appear only once. The TCR comes from a human donor in good health. This chain uses TRBV11-1 with TRBJ1-4; unclear D gene. The sample comprised T cells isolated from PBMCs. The CDR3 DNA follows: TGTGCCAGCAGCTTAGCTCCGGTGGAGAGTGAAAAACTGTTTTTT. It codes for CASSLAPVESEKLFF.